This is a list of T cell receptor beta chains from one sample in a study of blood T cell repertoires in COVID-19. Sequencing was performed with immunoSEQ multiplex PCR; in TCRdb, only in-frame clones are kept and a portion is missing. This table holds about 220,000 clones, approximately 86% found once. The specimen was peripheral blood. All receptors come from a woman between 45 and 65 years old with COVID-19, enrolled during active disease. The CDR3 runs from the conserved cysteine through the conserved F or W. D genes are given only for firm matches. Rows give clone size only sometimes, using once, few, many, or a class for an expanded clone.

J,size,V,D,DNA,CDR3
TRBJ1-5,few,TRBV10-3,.,TGTGCCATCAAGGGCTTTCCTTCAGGGGATCAGCCCCAGCATTTT,CAIKGFPSGDQPQHF
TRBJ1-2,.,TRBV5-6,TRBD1,TGTGCCAGCAGCTTGGGCAGGGGGGTCTATGGCTACACCTTC,CASSLGRGVYGYTF
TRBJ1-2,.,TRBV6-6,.,TGTGCCAGCAGTCTCCGGACAGTTTATGGCTACACCTTC,CASSLRTVYGYTF
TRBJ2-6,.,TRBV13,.,TGTGCCAGCAGCTTAGGTGGACTCGGGGCCAACGTCCTGACTTTC,CASSLGGLGANVLTF
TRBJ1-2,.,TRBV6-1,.,TGTGCCAGCAGTGAAGGAGCATTGCTGGGCTACACCTTC,CASSEGALLGYTF
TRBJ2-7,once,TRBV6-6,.,TGTGCCAGCAGTTACTCTGGTAGCTCCTACGAGCAGTACTTC,CASSYSGSSYEQYF
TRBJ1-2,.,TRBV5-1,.,TGCGCCAGCAGCTTGGGCCAGACATCCTATGGCTACACCTTC,CASSLGQTSYGYTF
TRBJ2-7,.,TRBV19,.,TGTGCCAGTAGTAACAGTCCCTACGAGCAGTACTTC,CASSNSPYEQYF
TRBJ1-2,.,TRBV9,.,TGTGCCAGCAGCGTAGGTAACAGCTATGGCTACACCTTC,CASSVGNSYGYTF
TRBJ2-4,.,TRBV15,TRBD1,TGTGCCACCAGCAGAGATATTTTGGGACAGGGCAAAAACATTCAGTACTTC,CATSRDILGQGKNIQYF
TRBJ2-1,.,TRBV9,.,TGTGCCAGCAGCGTCTCAACTAGGGGGGGGATATCTAACAATGAGCAGTTCTTC,CASSVSTRGGISNNEQFF
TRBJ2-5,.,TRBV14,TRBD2,TGTGCCAGCAGCCACCACGCCGGACTAGCGGACCAAGAGACCCAGTACTTC,CASSHHAGLADQETQYF
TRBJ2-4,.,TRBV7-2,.,TGTGCCAGCAGCTTCAACCGACTAGGAGTGACCAAAAACATTCAGTACTTC,CASSFNRLGVTKNIQYF
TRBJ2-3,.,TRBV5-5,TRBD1,TGTGCCAGCAGCTTGGTGGGACAGGCCCTTTCAGGGAATACGCAGTATTTT,CASSLVGQALSGNTQYF
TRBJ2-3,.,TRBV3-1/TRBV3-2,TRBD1,TGTGCCAGCAGCCGGGACAGGGGTACAGATACGCAGTATTTT,CASSRDRGTDTQYF
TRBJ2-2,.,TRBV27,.,TGTGCCAGCAGTCTCGACCGGGGTGGAGGGCTGACCGGGGAGCTGTTTTTT,CASSLDRGGGLTGELFF
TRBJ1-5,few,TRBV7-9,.,TGTGCCAGCAGCTTCGAGGCAAATCAGCCCCAGCATTTT,CASSFEANQPQHF
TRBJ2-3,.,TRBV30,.,TGTGCCTGGAACTTAGGGGGCACAGATACGCAGTATTTT,CAWNLGGTDTQYF
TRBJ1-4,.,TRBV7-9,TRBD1,TGTGCCAGCAGCTTACCGGCAGGGGGCCCTACTAATGAAAAACTGTTTTTT,CASSLPAGGPTNEKLFF
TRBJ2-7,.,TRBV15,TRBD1,TGTGCCACCAGCGGTTGGACAGGGAGCTCCTACGAGCAGTACTTC,CATSGWTGSSYEQYF
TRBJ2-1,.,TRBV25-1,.,TGTGCCAGCAGTGTCATCGACAGTTACAATGAGCAGTTCTTC,CASSVIDSYNEQFF
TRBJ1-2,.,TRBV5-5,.,TGTGCCAGCAGCTTGGGGCAGATGAACTATGGCTACACCTTC,CASSLGQMNYGYTF
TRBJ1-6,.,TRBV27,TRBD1,TGTGCCAGCAGTTTATACTTTACAGGGGATAGCTCCTATAATTCACCCCTCCACTTT,CASSLYFTGDSSYNSPLHF
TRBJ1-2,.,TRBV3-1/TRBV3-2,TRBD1,TGTGCCAGCAGCCCGGACAGGGCCTCTGGCTACACCTTC,CASSPDRASGYTF